This section outlines one T cell receptor (beta chain) sequence together with its context. Its antigen is currently unknown. Vbeta (60) and Jbeta (13) primers were used in the PCR. Sequencing used immunoSEQ multiplex PCR; TCRdb keeps in-frame clones, though not all of them. This sample yields approximately 140,000 clones, of which over 75% are seen a single time; less than 2% belongs to the top ten. Germline V gene lookup returns CDR1 SGHTA and CDR2 FQGTGA. The CDR3 spans 14 residues. The V and J ends lost 1 base and 9 bases, in that order; junction bases with no gene match: 3. These data are taken from a study of cytomegalovirus exposure and HLA in healthy donors. Overall study results and limits: As was reported, the classifier diagnosed cytomegalovirus status with high specificity and sensitivity. No immune exposure information besides CMV serostatus was available.

J is TRBJ1-6 and V is TRBV7-3; 7 nucleotides align to TRBD1. Specimen: PBMCs. This TCR was recovered from a man in his forties in good health and CMV-seronegative. The CDR3 DNA reads TGTGCCAGCAGCTTAAAGGGGGCTGGTTCACCCCTCCACTTT. Its translation: CASSLKGAGSPLHF.